This TCR beta chain was retrieved from a study of technical replicates of blood from a handful of donors. The CDR3 covers 15 residues. Germline CDR1 MNHEY, CDR2 SVGAGI. Trimming at V came to 2 bases and at J to 4 bases, leaving 5 bases not matched to a gene. Profiling relied on immunoSEQ multiplex PCR, and the TCRdb table lists in-frame clones only, not all of them. The sample records some 80,000 clones, nearly 98% being singletons. The V and J genes are TRBV6-5 and TRBJ2-1, with 7 bases matching TRBD1. Sequencing was performed on T cells isolated from PBMCs. The TCR comes from a human donor in good health. The CDR3 DNA follows: TGTGCCAGCAGTTACAAGACAGGGTCGTACAATGAGCAGTTCTTC. This gives the protein CASSYKTGSYNEQFF.